A selection of T cell receptor beta chains follows, all from one sample in a study of blood T cell repertoires in COVID-19. Repertoires were generated with immunoSEQ multiplex PCR, while TCRdb's copy carries only in-frame clones and drops some. The table includes approximately 300,000 clones, 90% to 95% detected once. The material sequenced was PBMCs or T cells enriched from blood (not recorded which). All receptors come from a woman in her twenties or thirties who had been exposed to COVID-19. CDR3s include the opening cysteine and the closing phenylalanine or tryptophan. A D gene is named only where the DNA matches it firmly. Clone sizes are given selectively: once, few, many, or a class where the clone is expanded.

D: TRBD1; J: TRBJ2-7; size: NA; V: TRBV29-1; length: 13; DNA: TGCAGCGTGCAGGGACAGCTTACCTACGAGCAGTACTTC; CDR3: CSVQGQLTYEQYF
D: NA; J: TRBJ2-2; size: NA; V: TRBV7-2; length: 14; DNA: TGTGCCAGCAGCTTAGTCGGGAACACCGGGGAGCTGTTTTTT; CDR3: CASSLVGNTGELFF
D: NA; J: TRBJ1-1; size: NA; V: TRBV6-5; length: 13; DNA: TGTGCCAGCAGTTATCGGAGGGCCGCTGAAGCTTTCTTT; CDR3: CASSYRRAAEAFF
D: TRBD2; J: TRBJ2-1; size: once; V: TRBV4-1; length: 15; DNA: TGCGCCAGCAGTCCGACTAGCGGGGACGAGAATGAGCAGTTCTTC; CDR3: CASSPTSGDENEQFF
D: TRBD2; J: TRBJ2-1; size: NA; V: TRBV7-6; length: 12; DNA: TGTGCCAGCAGCTTCGGTGCGGGGGGGCAGTTCTTC; CDR3: CASSFGAGGQFF
D: NA; J: TRBJ1-1; size: NA; V: TRBV19; length: 16; DNA: TGTGCCAGTAGTATTTTCGGTAGGGGCGCGGATACTGAAGCTTTCTTT; CDR3: CASSIFGRGADTEAFF
D: TRBD1; J: TRBJ1-2; size: NA; V: TRBV6-5; length: 15; DNA: TGTGCCAGCAGACAACCTGGGACAGGTGCTGCTGGCTACACCTTC; CDR3: CASRQPGTGAAGYTF
D: NA; J: TRBJ2-5; size: few; V: TRBV3-1/TRBV3-2; length: 13; DNA: TGTGCCAGCAGCCAACGCCGCGAGGAGACCCAGTACTTC; CDR3: CASSQRREETQYF
D: NA; J: TRBJ1-5; size: NA; V: TRBV5-6; length: 12; DNA: TGTGCCAGCAGCTTGAGGGGGCAGCCCCAGCATTTT; CDR3: CASSLRGQPQHF
D: NA; J: TRBJ1-4; size: once; V: TRBV5-6; length: 11; DNA: TGTGCCAGCAGCGCGGGGGAAAAACTGTTTTTT; CDR3: CASSAGEKLFF
D: TRBD2; J: TRBJ2-1; size: NA; V: TRBV5-1; length: 18; DNA: TGCGCCAGCAGCTTCCTAGCGGGGGCTACCCGTCCCTACAATGAGCAGTTCTTC; CDR3: CASSFLAGATRPYNEQFF
D: NA; J: TRBJ1-1; size: NA; V: TRBV5-1; length: 14; DNA: TGCGCCAGCAGCTTGGGAGGGCGGAACACTGAAGCTTTCTTT; CDR3: CASSLGGRNTEAFF
D: NA; J: TRBJ1-1; size: NA; V: TRBV6-5; length: 13; DNA: TGTGCCAGCAGCCATCGACAGTTATCTGAAGCTTTCTTT; CDR3: CASSHRQLSEAFF
D: TRBD1; J: TRBJ2-5; size: NA; V: TRBV5-1; length: 16; DNA: TGCGCCAGCAGCCAGAACAGACAGGGGGCGAGGGAGACCCAGTACTTC; CDR3: CASSQNRQGARETQYF
D: NA; J: TRBJ1-1; size: NA; V: TRBV20-1; length: 10; DNA: TGCAGTGCTAGTCGCAGGGAAGCTTTCTTT; CDR3: CSASRREAFF
D: NA; J: TRBJ1-4; size: NA; V: TRBV5-6; length: 12; DNA: TGTGCCAGCAGTGGGGGGGAAGAAAAACTGTTTTTT; CDR3: CASSGGEEKLFF
D: NA; J: TRBJ1-3; size: NA; V: TRBV10-3; length: 14; DNA: TGTGCCATCAGTCGGGAGGGCTCTGGAAACACCATATATTTT; CDR3: CAISREGSGNTIYF
D: NA; J: TRBJ2-1; size: NA; V: TRBV11-3; length: 16; DNA: TGTGCCAGCAGTTCCGCAGCAGGGGTCTTCATGAATGAGCAGTTCTTC; CDR3: CASSSAAGVFMNEQFF
D: TRBD1; J: TRBJ2-1; size: NA; V: TRBV10-2; length: 16; DNA: TGCGCCAGCACCCAAAAAACGGGACAGATCTACAATGAGCAGTTCTTC; CDR3: CASTQKTGQIYNEQFF
D: NA; J: TRBJ2-7; size: NA; V: TRBV9; length: 15; DNA: TGTGCCAGCAGCAACGGCCCGGGGGGCAGATACGAGCAGTACTTC; CDR3: CASSNGPGGRYEQYF
D: NA; J: TRBJ1-1; size: NA; V: TRBV7-2; length: 18; DNA: TGTGCCAGCAGCTTAGATCCGATGGAGTACTTCCTTAACACTGAAGCTTTCTTT; CDR3: CASSLDPMEYFLNTEAFF
D: NA; J: TRBJ1-4; size: NA; V: TRBV4-2; length: 15; DNA: TGTGCCAGCAGCCTGCAGGGTGACGTTAATGAAAAACTGTTTTTT; CDR3: CASSLQGDVNEKLFF
D: NA; J: TRBJ2-6; size: once; V: TRBV5-6; length: 12; DNA: TGTGCCAGCAGCCTCGGGGCCAACGTCCTGACTTTC; CDR3: CASSLGANVLTF
D: TRBD1; J: TRBJ1-2; size: NA; V: TRBV30; length: 11; DNA: TGTGCTCATGGGACAGGGGCCGGCTACACCTTC; CDR3: CAHGTGAGYTF
D: TRBD1; J: TRBJ1-1; size: once; V: TRBV19; length: 12; DNA: TGTGCCAGTAGCGCAGGGGGCACTGAAGCTTTCTTT; CDR3: CASSAGGTEAFF
D: TRBD1; J: TRBJ2-2; size: NA; V: TRBV5-6; length: 16; DNA: TGTGCCAGCAGCTTGGTAGGGGGCGCGTATTCCGGGGAGCTGTTTTTT; CDR3: CASSLVGGAYSGELFF
D: NA; J: TRBJ2-2; size: NA; V: TRBV4-1; length: 14; DNA: TGCGCCAGCAGCCAGACAGCGAACACCGGGGAGCTGTTTTTT; CDR3: CASSQTANTGELFF
D: NA; J: TRBJ2-7; size: few; V: TRBV5-1; length: 14; DNA: TGCGCCAGCAGCTTGGCGGCGCGGGCCTACGAGCAGTACTTC; CDR3: CASSLAARAYEQYF
D: NA; J: TRBJ1-2; size: NA; V: TRBV10-3; length: 14; DNA: TGTGCCATCGCGGCGGGGGCATTCGACTATGGCTACACCTTC; CDR3: CAIAAGAFDYGYTF
D: TRBD1; J: TRBJ1-3; size: NA; V: TRBV7-6; length: 15; DNA: TGTGCCAGCGTCGCCGACAGGGGGCCTGGAAACACCATATATTTT; CDR3: CASVADRGPGNTIYF
D: TRBD1; J: TRBJ1-1; size: NA; V: TRBV27; length: 14; DNA: TGTGCCAGCAGTCCGCAGGGGGCACAAGCTGAAGCTTTCTTT; CDR3: CASSPQGAQAEAFF
D: TRBD1; J: TRBJ1-4; size: few; V: TRBV7-9; length: 14; DNA: TGTGCCAGCAGCTTAGGACAGGGGAATGAAAAACTGTTTTTT; CDR3: CASSLGQGNEKLFF
D: NA; J: TRBJ2-2; size: NA; V: TRBV5-1; length: 14; DNA: TGCGCCAGCAGCTTACCCCAGGGCACCGGGGAGCTGTTTTTT; CDR3: CASSLPQGTGELFF
D: NA; J: TRBJ2-1; size: NA; V: TRBV4-3; length: 14; DNA: TGCGCCAGCAGCCAAGAGGGTCTAGCTGGTGAGCAGTTCTTC; CDR3: CASSQEGLAGEQFF
D: TRBD1; J: TRBJ1-1; size: NA; V: TRBV27; length: 12; DNA: TGTGCCAGCAGTGGGGACAGGGTTCAAGCTTTCTTT; CDR3: CASSGDRVQAFF
D: TRBD1; J: TRBJ2-5; size: once; V: TRBV7-9; length: 15; DNA: TGTGCCAGCAGCTCGTCGGGACAGGGAGGAGAGACCCAGTACTTC; CDR3: CASSSSGQGGETQYF
D: NA; J: TRBJ1-2; size: once; V: TRBV6-5; length: 13; DNA: TGTGCCAGCAGTCGTACCCGGGACTATGGCTACACCTTC; CDR3: CASSRTRDYGYTF
D: NA; J: TRBJ1-1; size: NA; V: TRBV10-3; length: 16; DNA: TGTGCCATCAGAAGGGAGCAGCCTGCCGTTGCCACTGAAGCTTTCTTT; CDR3: CAIRREQPAVATEAFF
D: TRBD1; J: TRBJ2-1; size: NA; V: TRBV28; length: 17; DNA: TGTGCCAGCAGTTCCCCCCCGGGACAGGGAGGCTACAATGAGCAGTTCTTC; CDR3: CASSSPPGQGGYNEQFF
D: TRBD1; J: TRBJ1-2; size: NA; V: TRBV19; length: 15; DNA: TGTGCCAGTAGTAATCTTCCGGGACAGAACTATGGCTACACCTTC; CDR3: CASSNLPGQNYGYTF
D: TRBD2; J: TRBJ2-5; size: NA; V: TRBV24-1; length: 19; DNA: TGTGCCACCAGCTCGGGGACTAGCGGAACCATTGTTAATCAAGAGACCCAGTACTTC; CDR3: CATSSGTSGTIVNQETQYF
D: TRBD1; J: TRBJ1-6; size: NA; V: TRBV5-4; length: 16; DNA: TGTGCCAGCAGTAGACCGGGACAGGGAGAAGGTTCACCCCTCCACTTT; CDR3: CASSRPGQGEGSPLHF